The clone carrying this T cell receptor (beta chain) was observed a few times. Germline lookup yields CDR1 MNHEY and CDR2 SMNVEV (reference sequence). V was cut by 0 bases and J by 5 bases, with 16 bases left in between. The CDR3 length is 16 residues. The record originates from a study of blood T cell repertoires in COVID-19. Study details: PBMCs, B-cell-depleted T cells, or T cells provided the cDNA or gDNA that made up the material.

Per the study methods: Reference gene primer amplification in the assay estimated nucleated cell counts. Profiled with immunoSEQ multiplex PCR; TCRdb holds only in-frame clones, not every one. That table supplies the V and J calls and clone size; D and trimming were determined from the DNA. The sample records about 210,000 clones, approximately 85% being singletons. This chain links TRBV27 with TRBJ1-2; maybe TRBD1 (5 bases). Sequencing input: peripheral blood. The TCR originated in a woman between 50 and 59 years old with active or convalescent COVID-19. The CDR3 coding sequence is TGTGCCAGCAGTTTATCGTCCCAGGGAATTTGGTATGGCTACACCTTC. Protein product: CASSLSSQGIWYGYTF.